Below, one T cell receptor (beta chain) is given with its context. Its specificity is not known. This specimen belongs to a study of identical twins. Through template switching, a universal primer site was introduced, and the cDNA contained unique molecular identifiers. One entry per CDR3 protein, called by TCRdb with MiXCR from the 5' RACE reads. The data contain roughly 280,000 distinct CDR3 sequences, around 9.7% of them singletons. Findings of the study overall: Modelling approaches yielded underestimates of out-of-frame TCR alpha sharing between monozygotic twins.

The CDR3 has 15 amino acids. Germline V lookup: CDR1 MNHNS, CDR2 SASEGT. V lost 5 bases to trimming and J lost 4 bases, with 15 bases between them. The data also belong to a second study, concerning yellow fever vaccine responses in identical twins.

This TCR was sampled from a woman between 18 and 30 years old in good health. The sample comprised CD8+ T cells sorted from blood. J is TRBJ2-1 and V is TRBV6-1, with a tentative D call TRBD2 (5 bases). The CDR3 DNA reads as TGTGCCAGCAGTCTCGTGGGAGACGATTACAATGAGCAGTTCTTC. Protein: CASSLVGDDYNEQFF.